This record concerns one T cell receptor (beta chain) sequence. Trimming stripped 4 bases from V and 5 bases from J, with 8 bases between. CDR1 is MDHEN and CDR2 is SYDVKM in the germline V gene. The CDR3 sequence is 12 residues long. As handled by the study authors: Reference gene primer amplification yielded estimated nucleated cell counts. Data came from immunoSEQ multiplex PCR; TCRdb stores just in-frame clones and leaves some out. D and trimming were read from the DNA, whereas the V and J calls and clone size are those reported in that table. The repertoire consists of about 500,000 clones, with 85% to 90% occurring once and the leading ten covering 7.5% to 9%. Patients of the Seattle cohort, enrolled during active infection, were followed longitudinally. The entry originates in a study of blood T cell repertoires in COVID-19.

This receptor was obtained from a woman aged 45-65 years with COVID-19, enrolled during active disease. The chain recombines TRBV28 with TRBJ1-2; D is uncertain. The sample taken for sequencing was peripheral blood. The CDR3 nucleotides read TGTGCCAGCAGTTACCGGGTATATGGCTACACCTTC. This encodes CASSYRVYGYTF.